Below are 30 T cell receptor beta chains sequenced from a single sample in a study of patients and donors after allogeneic stem cell transplantation. One entry per CDR3 protein, called by TCRdb with MiXCR from the RT-PCR reads. The sample comprises about 230,000 distinct CDR3 sequences, around 14% of which are singletons, and around a tenth rests with the top ten. The sequencing input was blood, either unsorted or a sorted T cell fraction (not recorded which). The origin of the receptors is a human donor who was either an allogeneic HSCT recipient or a stem cell or donor lymphocyte infusion donor (not recorded which). It is not recorded whose cells these are; they may come from a transplant donor.

This clonotype was counted only a few times. J is TRBJ2-3 and V is TRBV7-2; TRBD2 aligns across 10 bases. The V and J ends lost 5 bases and 7 bases, in that order; junction bases with no gene match: 12. CDR1 is SGHTA, CDR2 FQGNSA, per germline. The CDR3 runs to 16 residues. CDR3 sequence (DNA): TGTGCCAGCAGCCTACTCGGGGGACTAGCGTTAAATACGCAGTATTTT. It specifies CASSLLGGLALNTQYF.

V is TRBV21-1 and J is TRBJ2-5; the table's D call of TRBD2 was not tested on the DNA. TRBV21-1 is reported as a pseudogene. The CDR3 totals 14 residues. DNA for the CDR3: TGTGCCAGCAGCAAAGCCGCTAGCCGAGAGACCCAGTACTTC. Translating it yields CASSKAASRETQYF.

This clonotype came up a few times. The V call is TRBV29-1, the J call TRBJ1-3; tentative D call: TRBD1 (6 bases). The V end lost 5 bases, the J end lost 2 bases, and 16 bases lay between the germline ends. The CDR3 covers 15 residues. Germline V gene data show CDR1 as SQVTM and CDR2 as ANQGSEA. CDR3 DNA: TGCAGCGTTTATACAGGGTTGGTAACTGGAAACACCATATATTTT. Translation: CSVYTGLVTGNTIYF.

This clonotype showed up many times. The rearrangement joins TRBV29-1 to TRBJ2-4, with 8 bases lining up with TRBD2. V lost 7 bases, J lost 0 bases, and 5 bases stayed unmatched. The germline gives CDR1 SQVTM, CDR2 ANQGSEA. The CDR3 runs to 14 residues. The CDR3 spells CSASTSVAKNIQYF. The CDR3 DNA follows: TGCAGCGCCTCGACTAGCGTAGCCAAAAACATTCAGTACTTC.

This clonotype came up a few times. DNA for the CDR3: TGTGCCAGCAGGATCGGCCACTCTGGAAACACCATATATTTT. It yields the protein CASRIGHSGNTIYF. V and J are TRBV12-3 or TRBV12-4 and TRBJ1-3; D ambiguous. Trimming stripped 6 bases from V and 0 bases from J, with 9 bases between. The CDR3 runs 14 residues.

The chain carries TRBV6-1 and TRBJ2-2, with 11 bases matching TRBD2. V trimming: 5 bases; J trimming: 5 bases; junction bases outside the gene matches: 4. This CDR3 is 15 amino acids long. Germline V gene sequence: CDR1 MNHNS, CDR2 SASEGT. The CDR3 DNA follows: TGTGCCAGCAGTCAAACTAGCGGGGGTACCGGGGAGCTGTTTTTT. Its translation: CASSQTSGGTGELFF.

The chain recombines TRBV5-5 with TRBJ2-3; D not certain. Germline lookup yields CDR1 SGHKS and CDR2 YYEKEE (reference sequence). Trimming removed 2 bases from V and 0 bases from J, with 10 bases in between. This CDR3 comprises 15 residues. The CDR3 DNA sequence: TGTGCCAGCAGCTTTGAAGGAGCCAGCACAGATACGCAGTATTTT. This codes for CASSFEGASTDTQYF.

The rearrangement joins TRBV19 to TRBJ2-1; 9 bases align to TRBD2. V lost 5 bases, J lost 4 bases, and 6 bases stayed unmatched. The CDR3 runs to 15 residues. CDR1 is LNHDA and CDR2 is SQIVND in the germline V gene (reference sequence). The CDR3 bases are TGTGCCAGTAGTTATCTAGCGGGGCCATACAATGAGCAGTTCTTC. This encodes CASSYLAGPYNEQFF.

This clonotype has only a few counts. This sequence joins TRBV24-1 and TRBJ2-3; D might be TRBD2 (6 bases). Trimming shortened V by 9 bases and J by 5 bases, and 17 bases separated the two germline ends. This CDR3 region has 14 residues. Germline V gene sequence: CDR1 KGHDR, CDR2 SFDVKD. The CDR3 DNA reads TGTGCCACCGCACCGGAGGGCCTGGGAGATACGCAGTATTTT. The encoded protein is CATAPEGLGDTQYF.

This clonotype was counted only a few times. This chain joins TRBV7-2 and TRBJ2-1; D possibly corresponds to TRBD1 (5 bases). This CDR3 has 13 residues. CDR1 is SGHTA, CDR2 FQGNSA, per germline. V dropped 4 bases and J dropped 9 bases, with 13 bases sitting between them. This chain's CDR3 is CASSSVRGIEQFF. The CDR3 coding sequence is TGTGCCAGCAGCTCCGTAAGGGGTATTGAGCAGTTCTTC.

This chain links TRBV2 with TRBJ2-5; the match to TRBD2 covers 11 bases. CDR3 length: 17 residues. Germline V gives CDR1 SNHLY, CDR2 FYNNEI. V lost 3 bases and J lost 5; bases outside the gene matches: 11. The CDR3 protein is CASSEGSGGAVVETQYF. The CDR3 nucleotides read TGTGCCAGCAGTGAGGGTAGCGGGGGGGCCGTTGTGGAGACCCAGTACTTC.

The chain employs TRBV4-1 and TRBJ2-7; D might be TRBD1 (7 bases). This CDR3 spans 18 amino acids. The ends were cut back, 4 bases at V and 3 bases at J, with 25 bases in the middle. The germline V gene has CDR1 MGHRA and CDR2 YSYEKL. CDR3 loop: CASSRDKQGGSVNYEQYF. CDR3 in DNA: TGCGCCAGCAGCCGAGACAAGCAGGGGGGAAGCGTAAACTACGAGCAGTACTTC.

This clonotype was observed a handful of times. The V call is TRBV12-3 or TRBV12-4, the J call TRBJ1-2; 7 bases match TRBD1. The CDR3 sequence is 14 residues long. With V trimmed by 6 bases and J by 5 bases, 9 bases remained unmatched. In nucleotides, the CDR3 is TGTGCCAGCAGCAAAGGGACAGATTTATATGGCTACACCTTC. Its translation: CASSKGTDLYGYTF.

This clonotype was detected many times. The chain uses TRBV9 and TRBJ1-1; D not resolved. The CDR3 contains 11 residues. Germline CDR1 SGDLS, CDR2 YYNGEE. V was pared by 3 bases and J by 3 bases, with 3 bases between. The CDR3 loop is CASSGDTEAFF. CDR3 sequence (DNA): TGTGCCAGCAGCGGGGACACTGAAGCTTTCTTT.

In this sample, this clonotype turned up many times. The chain has TRBV7-8 and TRBJ2-2; D possibly matches TRBD1 or TRBD2 (5 bases each). This CDR3 spans 12 amino acids. CDR1 is SGHVS, CDR2 FQNEAQ, per germline. The V and J ends lost 4 bases and 6 bases respectively, with 6 bases between them. DNA of the CDR3: TGTGCCAGCAGCTGGGGGTCCGGGGAGCTGTTTTTT. The encoded protein is CASSWGSGELFF.

The V call is TRBV6-5, the J call TRBJ2-2; TRBD1 agrees at 7 bases. The germline V gene has CDR1 MNHEY and CDR2 SVGAGI. The CDR3 consists of 15 residues. Losses at the gene ends were 4 bases for V and 6 bases for J; bases not matched to a gene: 8. CDR3 residues: CASSSPTGVPGELFF. In nucleotides, the CDR3 is TGTGCCAGCAGTTCTCCTACAGGGGTCCCCGGGGAGCTGTTTTTT.

V and J are TRBV10-3 and TRBJ1-3; perhaps TRBD1 as D (5 bases). V was trimmed by 6 bases and J by 9 bases, leaving 15 bases between them. Per germline, CDR1 ENHRY and CDR2 SYGVKD. This CDR3 is 13 amino acids long. For the CDR3, the DNA is TGTGCCATCAGCCCAGGGTCCCGGTCCACCATATATTTT. This sequence encodes CAISPGSRSTIYF.

The chain employs TRBV12-3 or TRBV12-4 and TRBJ2-5; D ambiguous. The V and J ends lost 1 base and 7 bases respectively, with 7 bases between them. The CDR3 loop spans 12 amino acids. The CDR3 nucleotides read TGTGCCAGCAGTTTAGGGCCAGGGACCCAGTACTTC. Translation: CASSLGPGTQYF.

The rearrangement links TRBV4-1 to TRBJ2-1; 8 bases align to TRBD2. Germline V gives CDR1 MGHRA, CDR2 YSYEKL. The CDR3 length is 16 residues. J lost 3 bases, V lost 4 bases, and 8 bases had no gene match. The CDR3 spells CASSPYSGDGYNEQFF. The CDR3 bases are TGCGCCAGCAGCCCATATAGCGGGGACGGCTACAATGAGCAGTTCTTC.

Ten or more counts support this clonotype. The chain links TRBV14 to TRBJ2-1; 10 positions agree with TRBD2. This CDR3 is 16 amino acids long. The trim removed 1 base at V and 6 bases at J, leaving 6 bases unmatched. Germline CDR1 reads SGHDN; CDR2 reads FVKESK. CDR3 coding DNA: TGTGCCAGCAGCCAAGTCGCTGCTAGCGGGAGCAATGAGCAGTTCTTC. Amino acids: CASSQVAASGSNEQFF.

This clonotype occurred once. This chain uses TRBV5-6 with TRBJ2-4; TRBD1 matches 11 bases. The CDR3 is 14 residues long. Trimming removed 4 bases from V and 7 bases from J; junction bases left unmatched: 4. Germline lookup yields CDR1 SGHDT and CDR2 YYEEEE. DNA of the CDR3: TGTGCCAGCAGCCAGGGGACAGGGGGGAACATTCAGTACTTC. Its translation: CASSQGTGGNIQYF.

This clonotype was counted between two and nine times. V is TRBV7-9 and J is TRBJ2-3; no definite D call. V shed 4 bases and J shed 3 bases, with 2 bases lying between them. This CDR3 spans 11 amino acids. The germline gives CDR1 SEHNR, CDR2 FQNEAQ (reference sequence). In nucleotides, the CDR3 is TGTGCCAGCAGCTGGACAGATACGCAGTATTTT. This sequence encodes CASSWTDTQYF. Complete variable domain (other parts from reference TRBV7-9 and TRBJ2-3): DTGVSQNPRHKITKRGQNVTFRCDPISEHNRLYWYRQTLGQGPEFLTYFQNEAQLEKSRLLSDRFSAERPKGSFSTLEIQRTEQGDSAMYLCASSWTDTQYFGPGTRLTVL.

This clonotype came up many times. This sequence joins TRBV6-5 and TRBJ2-2; D is ambiguous. Trimming pared 4 bases from V and 0 bases from J, leaving 9 bases between. The CDR3 loop spans 15 amino acids. From germline, CDR1 is MNHEY and CDR2 SVGAGI. This CDR3 reads CASSFGPANTGELFF. The CDR3 bases are TGTGCCAGCAGTTTTGGTCCAGCGAACACCGGGGAGCTGTTTTTT.

This clonotype was counted between two and nine times. The chain is built from TRBV18 and TRBJ1-3; unclear D gene. CDR1 is KGHSH and CDR2 is LQKENI in the germline V gene. The ends were cut back, 2 bases at V and 0 bases at J, with 14 bases in the middle. The CDR3 has 17 residues. The CDR3 loop reads CASSPEAALLSGNTIYF. The CDR3 nucleotides are TGTGCCAGCTCACCAGAAGCGGCTCTTCTCTCTGGAAACACCATATATTTT.

The sample holds many counts of this clonotype. The chain carries TRBV5-1 and TRBJ2-3; no firm D call. Trimming stripped 4 bases from V and 4 bases from J, with 10 bases between. Looked up from germline, CDR1 is SGHRS and CDR2 is YFSETQ. There are 13 residues in the CDR3. The CDR3 loop is CASSANLADTQYF. CDR3 nucleotide sequence: TGCGCCAGCAGCGCAAACCTAGCAGATACGCAGTATTTT.

This clonotype was counted many times. This chain uses TRBV19 with TRBJ2-1; TRBD2 might be the D (6 bases). This CDR3 is built from 14 residues. CDR1 LNHDA and CDR2 SQIVND come from the germline V gene (reference sequence). V shed 6 bases and J shed 5 bases, with 14 bases lying between them. The chain's CDR3 is CASRNSGGHNEQFF. DNA of the CDR3: TGTGCCAGTAGGAATAGCGGAGGGCACAATGAGCAGTTCTTC. The full variable domain, its missing parts supplied by reference TRBV19 and TRBJ2-1, is DGGITQSPKYLFRKEGQNVTLSCEQNLNHDAMYWYRQDPGQGLRLIYYSQIVNDFQKGDIAEGYSVSREKKESFPLTVTSAQKNPTAFYLCASRNSGGHNEQFFGPGTRLTVL.

This clonotype has just a few counts. V and J are TRBV27 and TRBJ1-1; no reliable D call. V shed 5 bases and J shed 4 bases, with 14 bases lying between them. Looked up from germline, CDR1 is MNHEY and CDR2 is SMNVEV (reference sequence). The CDR3 consists of 14 residues. CDR3 protein: CASSARTASTEAFF. The CDR3 nucleotides read TGTGCCAGCAGTGCCCGTACAGCGAGCACTGAAGCTTTCTTT.

This clonotype was seen repeatedly, ten times or more. The chain combines TRBV7-2 with TRBJ2-3, with D possibly called TRBD1 or TRBD2 (5 bases each). This CDR3 is built from 15 residues. Germline lookup yields CDR1 SGHTA and CDR2 FQGNSA. V lost 1 base and J lost 3, with 11 bases in between. CDR3 region: CASSLGSGLTDTQYF. CDR3 in DNA: TGTGCCAGCAGCTTAGGGTCGGGGCTTACAGATACGCAGTATTTT.

The genes are TRBV6-1 and TRBJ2-1; a weak D match, TRBD2 (6 bases). The length of the CDR3 is 16 residues. Germline V gives CDR1 MNHNS, CDR2 SASEGT. Trimming removed 1 base at V and 4 bases at J, with 14 bases between. The CDR3 sequence is CASSEVRGSLYNEQFF. The CDR3 DNA reads TGTGCCAGCAGTGAAGTCCGGGGGTCACTTTACAATGAGCAGTTCTTC.

This clonotype was seen a few times. The rearrangement joins TRBV5-1 to TRBJ2-2, with 14 positions matching TRBD2. The CDR3 runs to 18 residues. V lost 3 bases to trimming and J lost 5 bases; unmatched junction nucleotides: 9. Germline values: CDR1 SGHRS, CDR2 YFSETQ. CDR3 DNA: TGCGCCAGCAGCTGGACTAGCGGGGGGCACCGAGGAACCGGGGAGCTGTTTTTT. It is translated as CASSWTSGGHRGTGELFF.